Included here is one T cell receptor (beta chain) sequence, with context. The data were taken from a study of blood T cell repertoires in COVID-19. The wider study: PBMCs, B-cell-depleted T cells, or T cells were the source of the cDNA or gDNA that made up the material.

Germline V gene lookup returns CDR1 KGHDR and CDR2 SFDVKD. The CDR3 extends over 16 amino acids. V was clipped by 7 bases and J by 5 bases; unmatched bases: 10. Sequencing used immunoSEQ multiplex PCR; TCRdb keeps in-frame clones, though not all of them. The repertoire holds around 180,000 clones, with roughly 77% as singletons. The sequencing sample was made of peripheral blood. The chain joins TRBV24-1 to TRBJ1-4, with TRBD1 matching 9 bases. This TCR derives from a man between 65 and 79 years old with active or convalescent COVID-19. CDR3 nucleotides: TGTGCCACCAGGCCCCCGGGGGACAGGGCCAATGAAAAACTGTTTTTT. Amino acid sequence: CATRPPGDRANEKLFF.